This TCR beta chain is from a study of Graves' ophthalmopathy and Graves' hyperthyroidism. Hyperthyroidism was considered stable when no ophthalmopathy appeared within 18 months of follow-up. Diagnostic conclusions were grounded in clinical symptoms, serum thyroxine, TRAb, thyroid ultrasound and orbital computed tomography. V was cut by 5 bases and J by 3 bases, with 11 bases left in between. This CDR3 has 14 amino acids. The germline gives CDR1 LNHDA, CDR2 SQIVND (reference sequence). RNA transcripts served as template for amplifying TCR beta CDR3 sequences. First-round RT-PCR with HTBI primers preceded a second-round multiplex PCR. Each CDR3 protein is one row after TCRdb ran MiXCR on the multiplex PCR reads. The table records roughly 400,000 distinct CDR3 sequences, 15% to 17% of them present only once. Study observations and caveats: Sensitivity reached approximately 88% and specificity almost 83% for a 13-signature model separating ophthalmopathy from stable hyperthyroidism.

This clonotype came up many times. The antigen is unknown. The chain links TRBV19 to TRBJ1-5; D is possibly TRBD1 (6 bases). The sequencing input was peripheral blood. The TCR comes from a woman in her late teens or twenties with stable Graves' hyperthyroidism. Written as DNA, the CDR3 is TGTGCCAGTAGTGCACAGGGCCCCAATCAGCCCCAGCATTTT. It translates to CASSAQGPNQPQHF.